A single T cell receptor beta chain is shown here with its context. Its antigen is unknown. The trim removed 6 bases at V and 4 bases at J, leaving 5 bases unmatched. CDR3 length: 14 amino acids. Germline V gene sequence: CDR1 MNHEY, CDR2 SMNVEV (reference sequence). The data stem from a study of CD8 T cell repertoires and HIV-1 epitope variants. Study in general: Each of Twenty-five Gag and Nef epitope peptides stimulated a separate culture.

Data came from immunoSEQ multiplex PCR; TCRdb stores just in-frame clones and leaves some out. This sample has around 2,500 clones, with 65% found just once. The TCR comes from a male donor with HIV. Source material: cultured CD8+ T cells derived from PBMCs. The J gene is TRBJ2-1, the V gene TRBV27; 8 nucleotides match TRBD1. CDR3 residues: CASSLGQEYNEQFF. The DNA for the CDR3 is TGTGCCAGCAGCCTGGGACAGGAGTACAATGAGCAGTTCTTC.